These 22 T cell receptor beta chains originate from one sample sequenced in a study of response to subunit inactivated influenza vaccine. From the RT-PCR reads, TCRdb called clonotypes with MiXCR, one entry per CDR3 protein. The data show 800,000 to 1,000,000 distinct CDR3 sequences, with over 20% seen just once and around 9.6% held by the top ten. The source material was PBMCs from blood, sampled less than 6 days after vaccination. Source of these receptors: a man aged 50 to 59 who received an inactivated influenza vaccine.

The V and J genes are TRBV13 and TRBJ1-6, with D possibly being TRBD1 (6 bases). The CDR3 length is 12 residues. The ends were cut back, 6 bases at V and 11 bases at J, with 11 bases in the middle. Germline CDR1 is PRHDT and CDR2 is FYEKMQ (reference sequence). The CDR3: CASSARDTPLHF. In DNA form, the CDR3 reads TGTGCCAGCAGTGCTCGGGACACACCCCTCCACTTT.

This rearrangement joins TRBV6-5 to TRBJ2-1; the D gene could be TRBD1 or TRBD2 (5 bases each). CDR3 length equals 16 residues. V lost 4 bases and J lost 0, with 13 bases in between. CDR1 is MNHEY and CDR2 is SVGAGI in the germline V gene. CDR3: CASSWDVQSSYNEQFF. The CDR3 DNA sequence: TGTGCCAGCAGTTGGGACGTGCAAAGCTCCTACAATGAGCAGTTCTTC.

This clonotype has a handful of counts. This sequence joins TRBV7-9 and TRBJ2-1; 8 bases agree with TRBD2. V shed 7 bases and J 1 base; nucleotides not matched to a gene: 9. The CDR3 sequence is 16 residues long. Germline CDR1 SEHNR, CDR2 FQNEAQ (reference sequence). CDR3 amino acids: CASTDRLALSYNEQFF. The CDR3 DNA reads TGTGCCAGCACCGACAGACTAGCGTTGTCCTACAATGAGCAGTTCTTC.

The rearrangement joins TRBV20-1 to TRBJ2-3; 12 positions agree with TRBD2. The V segment lost 5 bases and the J segment 5 bases; nucleotides outside the gene matches: 5. The CDR3 is 14 residues long. From germline, CDR1 is DFQATT and CDR2 SNEGSKA (reference sequence). CDR3 nucleotide sequence: TGCAGTGCTGGACTAGCGGGGACCGTAGATACGCAGTATTTT. Translating it yields CSAGLAGTVDTQYF.

The chain carries TRBV4-1 and TRBJ2-1; TRBD1 matches 9 bases. The CDR3 length is 17 residues. Trimming cost V 0 bases and J 2 bases; bases outside gene matches: 5. Germline lookup yields CDR1 MGHRA and CDR2 YSYEKL. DNA for the CDR3: TGCGCCAGCAGCCAAGAATGGGGACAGGGCACCTACAATGAGCAGTTCTTC. This translates into CASSQEWGQGTYNEQFF.

This clonotype was seen at least ten times. The chain uses TRBV24-1 and TRBJ2-1; D gene uncertain. The CDR3 has 11 residues. Germline loops: CDR1 KGHDR, CDR2 SFDVKD. V lost 7 bases and J lost 4, with 4 bases in between. CDR3: CATSTYNEQFF. The CDR3 DNA reads as TGTGCCACCAGCACTTACAATGAGCAGTTCTTC.

The sample holds a few counts of this clonotype. The rearrangement links TRBV29-1 to TRBJ2-1; 9 positions agree with TRBD1. This CDR3 contains 11 residues. Per germline, CDR1 SQVTM and CDR2 ANQGSEA. V lost 5 bases, J lost 9 bases, and 2 bases stayed unmatched. CDR3 loop: CSVTGGREQFF. CDR3 bases: TGCAGCGTTACAGGGGGCCGTGAGCAGTTCTTC.

The genes are TRBV6-2 or TRBV6-3 and TRBJ1-5; D unclear. Deletions cut 8 bases from V and 6 bases from J, with 20 bases between. CDR1 is MNHEY, CDR2 SVGEGT, per germline. CDR3 size: 15 residues. DNA for the CDR3: TGTGCCAGCCGGGTTTTCCGGGCCGACGGTCAGCCCCAGCATTTT. Its protein product is CASRVFRADGQPQHF.

V and J are TRBV7-9 and TRBJ2-5; 7 nucleotides align to TRBD2. This CDR3 has 16 amino acids. Germline lookup yields CDR1 SEHNR and CDR2 FQNEAQ (reference sequence). With 5 bases clipped from V and 4 bases from J, the junction kept 13 bases outside the gene matches. CDR3 region: CASSPTRRGVRETQYF. DNA for the CDR3: TGTGCCAGCAGCCCTACCCGACGGGGGGTTAGAGAGACCCAGTACTTC.

The CDR3 loop reads CASSLSSGRYQETQYF. The CDR3 nucleotides are TGCGCCAGCAGCTTATCTAGCGGGAGGTACCAAGAGACCCAGTACTTC. The chain couples TRBV5-1 to TRBJ2-5, with 11 positions matching TRBD2. Germline trimming cut 2 bases from V and 0 bases from J; bases unmatched to any gene: 3. The CDR3 contains 16 residues. The V gene's germline CDR1 is SGHRS and CDR2 YFSETQ.

The chain carries TRBV12-3 or TRBV12-4 and TRBJ1-2; weak D call: TRBD1 (6 bases). The CDR3 consists of 12 residues. V lost 6 bases and J lost 8, with 13 bases in between. The CDR3 nucleotides read TGTGCCAGCAGCCCAACAGGGTTAGGCTACACCTTC. Translating gives CASSPTGLGYTF.

The CDR3 DNA reads as TGTGCCAGCAGTTACGTGGGGGGGCCGGCAGATACGCAGTATTTT. Translated: CASSYVGGPADTQYF. This chain links TRBV6-5 with TRBJ2-3; possibly TRBD2 for D (7 bases). V was clipped by 2 bases and J by 4 bases, with 13 bases between them. Germline CDR1 is MNHEY and CDR2 is SVGAGI. This CDR3 contains 15 residues.

This clonotype was seen a few times. The chain combines TRBV7-9 with TRBJ2-1; the match to TRBD2 covers 10 bases. Germline V CDR1 and CDR2: SEHNR, FQNEAQ (reference sequence). The V and J ends lost 5 bases and 2 bases, in that order; junction bases with no gene match: 6. The CDR3 loop spans 16 amino acids. The CDR3 region has the DNA TGTGCCAGCAGCGGGCCGGGACTAGCGACCTACAATGAGCAGTTCTTC. It is translated as CASSGPGLATYNEQFF.

This sequence joins TRBV20-1 and TRBJ1-1, with 8 bases aligning to TRBD1. Germline CDR1 is DFQATT and CDR2 is SNEGSKA (reference sequence). The CDR3 sequence is 15 residues long. The V and J ends lost 3 bases and 1 base, in that order; junction bases with no gene match: 7. This chain's CDR3 is CSASDSGGANTEAFF. The CDR3 nucleotides read TGCAGTGCTAGTGACTCAGGGGGCGCGAACACTGAAGCTTTCTTT.

The sample holds one count of this clonotype. The CDR3 protein is CSVEGQPDQPQHF. The DNA for the CDR3 is TGCAGCGTTGAAGGTCAGCCAGATCAGCCCCAGCATTTT. The gene calls are TRBV29-1 and TRBJ1-5; D ambiguous. The CDR3 length is 13 residues. V was trimmed by 1 base and J by 5 bases, leaving 9 bases between them. CDR1 is SQVTM and CDR2 is ANQGSEA in the germline V gene.

The gene calls are TRBV5-1 and TRBJ2-1; 7 bases are a match to TRBD2. J was trimmed by 10 bases and V by 0 bases; bases with no gene match: 7. Germline V gene data show CDR1 as SGHRS and CDR2 as YFSETQ. The CDR3 is made up of 14 amino acids. Written as DNA, the CDR3 is TGCGCCAGCAGCTTGGGACTAGCCTCACCCGAGCAGTTCTTC. Its translation is CASSLGLASPEQFF.

The chain carries TRBV12-3 or TRBV12-4 and TRBJ2-3, with TRBD1 matching over 10 bases. V dropped 5 bases and J dropped 3; count of bases not matched to a gene: 8. This CDR3 has 16 amino acids. CDR3 region: CASSDGQGGSTDTQYF. The CDR3 DNA sequence: TGTGCCAGCAGTGATGGACAGGGGGGAAGTACAGATACGCAGTATTTT.

V gene TRBV20-1 combines with J gene TRBJ2-3; perhaps TRBD1 as D (7 bases). Germline-derived CDR1 and CDR2 are DFQATT and SNEGSKA (reference sequence). This CDR3 region has 17 residues. V gave up 6 bases and J gave up 0 bases, with 22 bases separating them. CDR3 in amino acids: CSAQGGGVHASTDTQYF. The CDR3 region has the DNA TGCAGTGCCCAGGGGGGTGGAGTCCACGCTAGCACAGATACGCAGTATTTT.

This clonotype was observed a few times. The chain uses TRBV20-1 and TRBJ2-3; D unclear. In germline, CDR1 is DFQATT, CDR2 SNEGSKA (reference sequence). Trimming cost V 3 bases and J 4 bases, with 8 bases left between them. The length of the CDR3 is 12 residues. This chain's CDR3 is CSASPTADTQYF. The CDR3 DNA sequence: TGCAGTGCTAGTCCTACCGCAGATACGCAGTATTTT.

This clonotype was seen only a few times. The chain uses TRBV12-3 or TRBV12-4 and TRBJ1-1; tentatively, D is TRBD1 (5 bases). The CDR3 covers 15 residues. Trimming cost V 7 bases and J 2 bases, with 17 bases left between them. The CDR3 sequence is CASNFRGGLNTEAFF. The CDR3, as DNA: TGTGCCAGCAATTTCCGTGGGGGACTTAACACTGAAGCTTTCTTT.

The rearrangement links TRBV7-6 to TRBJ2-1; 10 bases match TRBD2. The junction had 15 bases not matched to a gene; V was cut back by 2 bases and J by 8 bases. This CDR3 has 18 amino acids. Germline loops: CDR1 SGHVS, CDR2 FNYEAQ. CDR3 protein: CASSLKASGRGWYDEQFF. Here the CDR3 DNA reads TGTGCCAGCAGCTTAAAGGCTAGCGGGAGAGGATGGTATGATGAGCAGTTCTTC.

This clonotype was counted between two and nine times. V usage is TRBV5-6 and J usage is TRBJ1-3; D not resolved. CDR3 length: 15 residues. V shed 3 bases and J shed 0 bases, with 10 bases lying between them. Germline CDR1 SGHDT, CDR2 YYEEEE. CDR3 coding DNA: TGTGCCAGCAGCTCACTAGACCGCTCTGGAAACACCATATATTTT. Translated: CASSSLDRSGNTIYF.